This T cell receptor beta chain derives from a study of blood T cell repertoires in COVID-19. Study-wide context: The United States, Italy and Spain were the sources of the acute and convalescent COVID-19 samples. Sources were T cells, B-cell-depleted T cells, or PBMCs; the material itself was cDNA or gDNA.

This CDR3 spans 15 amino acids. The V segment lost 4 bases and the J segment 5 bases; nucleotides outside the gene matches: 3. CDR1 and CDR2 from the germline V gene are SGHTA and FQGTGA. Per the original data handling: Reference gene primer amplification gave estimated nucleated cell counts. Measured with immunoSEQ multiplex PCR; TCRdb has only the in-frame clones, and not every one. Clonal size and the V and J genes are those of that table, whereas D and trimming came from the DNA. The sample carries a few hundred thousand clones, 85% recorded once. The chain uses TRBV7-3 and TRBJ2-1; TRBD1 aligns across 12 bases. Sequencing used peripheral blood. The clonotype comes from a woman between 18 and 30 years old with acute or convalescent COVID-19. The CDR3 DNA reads TGTGCCAGCAGCTCGGGACAGGGGGCGCACAATGAGCAGTTCTTC. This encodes CASSSGQGAHNEQFF.